This TCR beta chain emerged from a study of blood T cells in healthy people across ages. General study points: Naive T cell percentage showed a strong correlation with TCR beta diversity.

Concerning this clonotype: Its antigen is currently unknown.

Per sample, extraction of total RNA gave at least 5.5 micrograms in every case. Combining a sample-barcoded 5' primer with a J-beta primer mix, a second PCR ran for about 6 to 11 cycles. In TCRdb, the 5' RACE reads were re-called with MiXCR into one record per CDR3 protein. The sample carries around 990,000 distinct CDR3 sequences, about two fifths recorded once. The clonotype comes from a man younger than 35 in good health. The sequenced material came from blood.

The CDR3 spells CASSEGSGETEAFF. The CDR3 coding sequence is TGTGCCAGCAGTGAAGGCTCAGGGGAGACTGAAGCTTTCTTT. The chain uses TRBV2 and TRBJ1-1, with D perhaps TRBD1 (6 bases). This CDR3 contains 14 residues. Germline assignment: CDR1 SNHLY and CDR2 FYNNEI. V dropped 1 base and J dropped 5 bases, with 11 bases sitting between them.